The entry that follows covers one TCR beta chain sequence. Its antigen is not identified. The sample is drawn from a study of molecular identifiers for immune sequencing clone quantification. On the study more broadly: Four portions were sequenced after RNA from approximately 20,000 or 98,000 naive CD8 cells was split five ways in replicates. Notes on the study in general: In CMV-specific effectors, clones above 20 copies held over 97% of molecules; naive, under 1%.

Via MiXCR, TCRdb re-called the PCR reads, giving one row per CDR3 protein. The profile shows about 510,000 distinct CDR3 sequences, roughly 24% of them singletons. CD8+CD4-CCR7+CD45RA+ cells were sorted as naive CD8 T cells. This sequence originates from a human donor in good health. Some libraries in this study had Jurkat cell RNA spiked in. The sequencing sample was made of naive CD8+ T cells from blood, with Jurkat cell RNA spiked in. This sample's subset: FACS-sorted CD8+CD4-CCR7+CD45RA+ naive T cells.

Here the CDR3 reads CASSLLGPEAGSYNEQFF. The CDR3 bases are TGTGCCAGCAGTTTATTGGGCCCCGAGGCGGGGTCCTACAATGAGCAGTTCTTC. This sequence joins TRBV28 and TRBJ2-1, with D possibly TRBD2 on 6 matching bases. Looked up from germline, CDR1 is MDHEN and CDR2 is SYDVKM. V was clipped by 1 base and J by 1 base, with 17 bases between them. This CDR3 is built from 18 residues.